This TCR beta chain is drawn from a study of blood T cell repertoires in COVID-19. Per germline, CDR1 SGHNT and CDR2 YYREEE (reference sequence). V was clipped by 0 bases and J by 6 bases; unmatched bases: 2. There are 15 residues in the CDR3. TCRdb's copy holds only in-frame clones and misses some; the assay was immunoSEQ multiplex PCR. The sample records roughly 250,000 clones, around 87% being singletons. Sequenced: PBMCs or T cells enriched from blood (not recorded which). The TCR comes from a woman aged 40-49 years with acute COVID-19. The gene calls are TRBV5-4 and TRBJ2-2, with 10 bases lining up with TRBD2. Written as DNA, the CDR3 is TGTGCCAGCAGCTTGGTAGCGGGAGGTTCCGGGGAGCTGTTTTTT. The encoded protein is CASSLVAGGSGELFF.